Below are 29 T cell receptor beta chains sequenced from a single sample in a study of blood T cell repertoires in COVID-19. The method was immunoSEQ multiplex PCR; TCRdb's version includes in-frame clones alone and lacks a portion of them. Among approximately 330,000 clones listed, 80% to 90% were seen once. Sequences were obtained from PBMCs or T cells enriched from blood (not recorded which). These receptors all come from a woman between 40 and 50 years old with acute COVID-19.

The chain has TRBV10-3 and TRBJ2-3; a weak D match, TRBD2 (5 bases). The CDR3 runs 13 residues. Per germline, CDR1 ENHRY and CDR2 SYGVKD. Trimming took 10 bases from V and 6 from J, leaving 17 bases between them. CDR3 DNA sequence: TGTGCCACCGAAACGGGGAAAGCGGATACGCAGTATTTT. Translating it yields CATETGKADTQYF.

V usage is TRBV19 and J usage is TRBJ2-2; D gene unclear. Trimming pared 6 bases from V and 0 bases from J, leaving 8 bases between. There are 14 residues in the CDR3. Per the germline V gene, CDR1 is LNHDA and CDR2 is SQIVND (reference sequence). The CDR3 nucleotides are TGTGCCAGTAGGAGCGAGTCGAACACCGGGGAGCTGTTTTTT. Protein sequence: CASRSESNTGELFF.

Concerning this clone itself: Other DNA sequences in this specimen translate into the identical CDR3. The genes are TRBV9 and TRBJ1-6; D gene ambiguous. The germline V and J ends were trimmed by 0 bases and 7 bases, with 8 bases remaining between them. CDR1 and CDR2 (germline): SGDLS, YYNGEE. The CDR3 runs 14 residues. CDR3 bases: TGTGCCAGCAGCGTAGACCCGGGAAATTCACCCCTCCACTTT. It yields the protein CASSVDPGNSPLHF.

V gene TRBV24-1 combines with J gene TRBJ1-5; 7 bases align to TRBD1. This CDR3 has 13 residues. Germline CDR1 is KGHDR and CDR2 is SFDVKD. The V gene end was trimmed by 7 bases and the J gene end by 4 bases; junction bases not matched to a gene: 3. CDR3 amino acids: CATSRTGNQPQHF. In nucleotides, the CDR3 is TGTGCCACCAGCCGGACAGGAAATCAGCCCCAGCATTTT.

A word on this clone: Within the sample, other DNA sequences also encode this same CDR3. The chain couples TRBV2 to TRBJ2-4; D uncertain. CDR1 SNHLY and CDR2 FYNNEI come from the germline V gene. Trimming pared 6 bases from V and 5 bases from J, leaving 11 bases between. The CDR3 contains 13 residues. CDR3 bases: TGTGCCAGCAGACGAGACGCGGAAAACATTCAGTACTTC. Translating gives CASRRDAENIQYF.

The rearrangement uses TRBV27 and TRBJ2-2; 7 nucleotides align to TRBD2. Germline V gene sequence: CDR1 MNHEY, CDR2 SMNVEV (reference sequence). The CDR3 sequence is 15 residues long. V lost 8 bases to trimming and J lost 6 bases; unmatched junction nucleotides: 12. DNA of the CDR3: TGTGCCAGCGGGGGGAGGGTAGGGAGATCCGGGGAGCTGTTTTTT. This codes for CASGGRVGRSGELFF.

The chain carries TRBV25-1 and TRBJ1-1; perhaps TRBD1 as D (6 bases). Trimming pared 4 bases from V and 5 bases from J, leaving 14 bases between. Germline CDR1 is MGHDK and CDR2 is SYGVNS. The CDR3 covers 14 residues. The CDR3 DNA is TGTGCCAGCAGTGTCGGGGGGCTGGGGACTGAAGCTTTCTTT. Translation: CASSVGGLGTEAFF.

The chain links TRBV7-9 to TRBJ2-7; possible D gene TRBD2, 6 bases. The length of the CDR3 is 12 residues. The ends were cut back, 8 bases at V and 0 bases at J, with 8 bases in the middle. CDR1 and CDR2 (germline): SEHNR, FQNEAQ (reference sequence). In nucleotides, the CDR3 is TGTGCCAGCGGGCGGGACTCCTACGAGCAGTACTTC. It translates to CASGRDSYEQYF. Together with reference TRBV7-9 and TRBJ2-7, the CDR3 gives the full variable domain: DTGVSQNPRHKITKRGQNVTFRCDPISEHNRLYWYRQTLGQGPEFLTYFQNEAQLEKSRLLSDRFSAERPKGSFSTLEIQRTEQGDSAMYLCASGRDSYEQYFGPGTRLTVT.

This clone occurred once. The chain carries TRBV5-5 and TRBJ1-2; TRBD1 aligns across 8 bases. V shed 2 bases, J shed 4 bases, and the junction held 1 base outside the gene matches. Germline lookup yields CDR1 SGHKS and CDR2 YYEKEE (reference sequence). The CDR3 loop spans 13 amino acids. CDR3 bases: TGTGCCAGCAGCTTTGACAGGGGCTATGGCTACACCTTC. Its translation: CASSFDRGYGYTF.

For the CDR3, the DNA is TGCGCCAGCAGCCAAGCGGTGGTACTAAATCAGCCCCAGCATTTT. This gives the protein CASSQAVVLNQPQHF. The V call is TRBV4-1, the J call TRBJ1-5; no firm D call. V shed 1 base and J shed 4 bases, with 11 bases lying between them. The germline V gene encodes CDR1 MGHRA and CDR2 YSYEKL. The CDR3 length is 15 residues.

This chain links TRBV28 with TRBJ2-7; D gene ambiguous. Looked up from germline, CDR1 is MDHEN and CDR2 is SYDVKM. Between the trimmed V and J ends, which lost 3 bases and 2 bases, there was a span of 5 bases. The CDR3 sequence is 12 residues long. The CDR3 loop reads CASSLGTYEQYF. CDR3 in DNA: TGTGCCAGCAGTTTGGGCACCTACGAGCAGTACTTC. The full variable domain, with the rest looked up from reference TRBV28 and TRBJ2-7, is DVKVTQSSRYLVKRTGEKVFLECVQDMDHENMFWYRQDPGLGLRLIYFSYDVKMKEKGDIPEGYSVSREKKERFSLILESASTNQTSMYLCASSLGTYEQYFGPGTRLTVT.

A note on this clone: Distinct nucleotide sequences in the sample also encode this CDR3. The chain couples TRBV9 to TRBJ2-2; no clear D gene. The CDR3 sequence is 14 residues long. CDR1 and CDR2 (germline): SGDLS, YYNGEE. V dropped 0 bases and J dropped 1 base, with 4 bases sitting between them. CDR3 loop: CASSVGGNTGELFF. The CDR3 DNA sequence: TGTGCCAGCAGCGTAGGAGGGAACACCGGGGAGCTGTTTTTT.

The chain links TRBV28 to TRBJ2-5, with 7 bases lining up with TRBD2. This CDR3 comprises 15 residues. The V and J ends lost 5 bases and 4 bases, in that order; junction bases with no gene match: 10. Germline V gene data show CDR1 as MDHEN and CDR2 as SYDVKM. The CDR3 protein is CASSLGGLRPETQYF. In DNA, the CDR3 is TGTGCCAGCAGTCTGGGAGGGCTGAGGCCAGAGACCCAGTACTTC.

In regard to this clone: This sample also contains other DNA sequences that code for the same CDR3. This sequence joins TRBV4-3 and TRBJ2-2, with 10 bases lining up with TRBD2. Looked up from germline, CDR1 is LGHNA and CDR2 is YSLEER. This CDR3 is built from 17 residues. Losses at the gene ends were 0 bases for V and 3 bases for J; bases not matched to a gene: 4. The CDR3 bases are TGCGCCAGCAGCCAAGATCTCCTAGCGGGGGACACCGGGGAGCTGTTTTTT. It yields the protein CASSQDLLAGDTGELFF.

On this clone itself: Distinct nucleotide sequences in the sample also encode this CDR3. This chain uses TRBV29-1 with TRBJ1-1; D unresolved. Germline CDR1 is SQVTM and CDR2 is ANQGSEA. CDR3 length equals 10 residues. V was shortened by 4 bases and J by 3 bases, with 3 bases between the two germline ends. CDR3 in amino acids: CSVADTEAFF. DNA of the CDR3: TGCAGCGTTGCGGACACTGAAGCTTTCTTT. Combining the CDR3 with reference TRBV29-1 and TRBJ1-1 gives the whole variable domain SAVISQKPSRDICQRGTSLTIQCQVDSQVTMMFWYRQQPGQSLTLIATANQGSEATYESGFVIDKFPISRPNLTFSTLTVSNMSPEDSSIYLCSVADTEAFFGQGTRLTVV.

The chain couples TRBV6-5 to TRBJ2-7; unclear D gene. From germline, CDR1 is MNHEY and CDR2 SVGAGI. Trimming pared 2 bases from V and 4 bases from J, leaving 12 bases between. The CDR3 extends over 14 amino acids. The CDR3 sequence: CASSYQKTKYEQYF. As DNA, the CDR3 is TGTGCCAGCAGTTACCAGAAGACAAAGTACGAGCAGTACTTC.

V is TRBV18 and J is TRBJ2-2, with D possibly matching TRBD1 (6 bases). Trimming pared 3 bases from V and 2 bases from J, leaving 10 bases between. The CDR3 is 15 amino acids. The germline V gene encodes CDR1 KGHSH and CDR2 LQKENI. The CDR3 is CASSPIRGNTGELFF. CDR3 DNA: TGTGCCAGCTCACCGATCAGGGGAAACACCGGGGAGCTGTTTTTT.

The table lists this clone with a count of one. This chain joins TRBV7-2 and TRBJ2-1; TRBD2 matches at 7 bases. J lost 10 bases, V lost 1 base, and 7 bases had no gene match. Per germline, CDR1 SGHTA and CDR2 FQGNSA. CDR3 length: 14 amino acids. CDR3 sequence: CASSLVGSGLEQFF. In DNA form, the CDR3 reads TGTGCCAGCAGCTTAGTCGGTAGCGGGTTAGAGCAGTTCTTC.

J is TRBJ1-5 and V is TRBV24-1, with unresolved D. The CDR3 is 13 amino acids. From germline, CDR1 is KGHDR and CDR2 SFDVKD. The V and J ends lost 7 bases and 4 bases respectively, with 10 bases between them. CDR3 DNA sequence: TGTGCCACCAGGGCAGGAACTAATCAGCCCCAGCATTTT. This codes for CATRAGTNQPQHF.

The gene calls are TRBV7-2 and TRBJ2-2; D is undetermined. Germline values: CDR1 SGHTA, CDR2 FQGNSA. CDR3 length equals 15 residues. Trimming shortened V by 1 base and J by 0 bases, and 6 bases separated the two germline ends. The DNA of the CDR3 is TGTGCCAGCAGCTTAGTCAGATCGAACACCGGGGAGCTGTTTTTT. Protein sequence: CASSLVRSNTGELFF. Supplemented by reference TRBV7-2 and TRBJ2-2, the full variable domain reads GAGVSQSPSNKVTEKGKDVELRCDPISGHTALYWYRQSLGQGLEFLIYFQGNSAPDKSGLPSDRFSAERTGGSVSTLTIQRTQQEDSAVYLCASSLVRSNTGELFFGEGSRLTVL.

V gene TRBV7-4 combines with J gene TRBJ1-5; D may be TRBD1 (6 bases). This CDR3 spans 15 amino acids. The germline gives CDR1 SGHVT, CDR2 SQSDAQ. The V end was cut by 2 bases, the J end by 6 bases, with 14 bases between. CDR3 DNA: TGTGCCAGCAGCTTAAAACAGGGTTTTGGTCAGCCCCAGCATTTT. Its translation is CASSLKQGFGQPQHF.

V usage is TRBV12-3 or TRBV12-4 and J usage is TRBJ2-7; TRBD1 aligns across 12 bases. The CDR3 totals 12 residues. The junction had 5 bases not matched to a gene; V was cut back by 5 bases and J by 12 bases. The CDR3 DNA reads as TGTGCCAGCAGTCTGGGACAGGGGGCGGTGTACTTC. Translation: CASSLGQGAVYF.

The CDR3 DNA reads TGCAGCGTTGCTTTGTTGGCAGGGGGCTACACCTTC. It specifies CSVALLAGGYTF. The chain joins TRBV29-1 to TRBJ1-2; possibly TRBD1 for D (5 bases). CDR1 and CDR2 (germline): SQVTM, ANQGSEA. Trimming took off 4 bases at V and 8 bases at J, with 14 bases between the two ends. CDR3 length: 12 amino acids.

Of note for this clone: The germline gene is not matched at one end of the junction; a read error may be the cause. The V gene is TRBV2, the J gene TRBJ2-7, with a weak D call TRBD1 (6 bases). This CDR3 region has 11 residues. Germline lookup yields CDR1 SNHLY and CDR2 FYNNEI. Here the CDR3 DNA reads TGTGCCAGCAGGGATTACAGGGCCTCTTTCTTC. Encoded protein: CASRDYRASFF.

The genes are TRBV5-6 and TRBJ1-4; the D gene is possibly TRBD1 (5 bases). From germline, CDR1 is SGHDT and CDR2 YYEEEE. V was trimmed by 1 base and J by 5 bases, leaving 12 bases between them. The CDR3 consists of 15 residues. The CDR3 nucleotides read TGTGCCAGCAGCTTGTTGACAGAGACAAATGAAAAACTGTTTTTT. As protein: CASSLLTETNEKLFF. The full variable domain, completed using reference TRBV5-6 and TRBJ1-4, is DAGVTQSPTHLIKTRGQQVTLRCSPKSGHDTVSWYQQALGQGPQFIFQYYEEEERQRGNFPDRFSGHQFPNYSSELNVNALLLGDSALYLCASSLLTETNEKLFFGSGTQLSVL.

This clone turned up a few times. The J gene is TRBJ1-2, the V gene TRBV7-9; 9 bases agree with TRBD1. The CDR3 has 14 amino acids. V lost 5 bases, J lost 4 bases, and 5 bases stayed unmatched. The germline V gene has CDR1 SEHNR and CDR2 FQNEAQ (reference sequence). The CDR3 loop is CASSQLQGAYGYTF. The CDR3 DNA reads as TGTGCCAGCAGCCAATTACAGGGGGCCTATGGCTACACCTTC.

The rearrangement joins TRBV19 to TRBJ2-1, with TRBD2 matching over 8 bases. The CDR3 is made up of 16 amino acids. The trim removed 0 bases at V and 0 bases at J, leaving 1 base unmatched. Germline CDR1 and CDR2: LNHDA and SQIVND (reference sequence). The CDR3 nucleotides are TGTGCCAGTAGTATAGAGCTAGCGGGCTCCTACAATGAGCAGTTCTTC. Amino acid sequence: CASSIELAGSYNEQFF.

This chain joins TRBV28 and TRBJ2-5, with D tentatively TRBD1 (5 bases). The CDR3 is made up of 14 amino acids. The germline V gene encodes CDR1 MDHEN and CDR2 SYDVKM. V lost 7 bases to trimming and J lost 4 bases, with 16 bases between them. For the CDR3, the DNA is TGTGCCAGCACTAGTGTAGGGCAGGGAGAGACCCAGTACTTC. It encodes CASTSVGQGETQYF.

CDR3 residues: CASTSGGTGGMNTEAFF. The CDR3 DNA follows: TGTGCCAGTACCTCTGGGGGGACAGGGGGAATGAACACTGAAGCTTTCTTT. This sequence joins TRBV19 and TRBJ1-1, with 11 bases aligning to TRBD1. The CDR3 loop spans 17 amino acids. With 7 bases clipped from V and 0 bases from J, the junction kept 10 bases outside the gene matches. Per germline, CDR1 LNHDA and CDR2 SQIVND (reference sequence).